Listed below are T cell receptor beta chains from one sample, sequenced in a study of graft-versus-host responses after intestinal transplantation. Assay: immunoSEQ multiplex PCR; the TCRdb copy retains only in-frame clones and omits some. Among around 78,000 clones listed, about nine tenths were seen once. Antigen specificity for these receptors is unknown. Material: unstimulated CD8+ T cells sorted from spleen or lymph node cells, obtained before transplant. Receptor source: a human donor who was the organ donor for an intestinal transplant. The CDR3 runs from the conserved cysteine through the conserved F or W. The order of the fields is CDR3 protein, CDR3 DNA, clone size, J gene, D gene, V gene. The D gene is left open where the match is weak. A clone size is listed for some rows: how often the clone was seen (once, few, many), or a class if it is expanded.

CDR3 protein: CASSLLNIAGGLGNQPQHF
CDR3 DNA: TGTGCCAGCAGTTTATTGAACATAGCAGGGGGTTTAGGGAATCAGCCCCAGCATTTT
clone size: NA
J gene: TRBJ1-5
D gene: TRBD1
V gene: TRBV28

CDR3 protein: CASSITSGTYEQYF
CDR3 DNA: TGTGCCAGTAGTATCACATCTGGAACCTACGAGCAGTACTTC
clone size: NA
J gene: TRBJ2-7
D gene: NA
V gene: TRBV19

CDR3 protein: CASSRQGARGTNEKLFF
CDR3 DNA: TGCGCCAGCAGCCGACAGGGGGCGCGGGGGACTAATGAAAAACTGTTTTTT
clone size: NA
J gene: TRBJ1-4
D gene: TRBD1
V gene: TRBV5-1

CDR3 protein: CASSLSMGNLRQAFF
CDR3 DNA: TGTGCCAGCAGCTTAAGCATGGGGAACCTGAGACAAGCTTTCTTT
clone size: NA
J gene: TRBJ1-1
D gene: NA
V gene: TRBV7-9

CDR3 protein: CASSKWGGRNEKLFF
CDR3 DNA: TGTGCCAGCAGCAAATGGGGCGGTAGGAATGAAAAACTGTTTTTT
clone size: NA
J gene: TRBJ1-4
D gene: NA
V gene: TRBV21-1

CDR3 protein: CASSPQLERGGTEETQYF
CDR3 DNA: TGTGCCAGCAGCCCGCAGCTAGAGCGGGGTGGAACCGAAGAGACCCAGTACTTC
clone size: NA
J gene: TRBJ2-5
D gene: TRBD2
V gene: TRBV13

CDR3 protein: CASSQVSGGALDTQYF
CDR3 DNA: TGCGCCAGCAGCCAAGTTAGCGGGGGGGCCTTAGATACGCAGTATTTT
clone size: NA
J gene: TRBJ2-3
D gene: TRBD2
V gene: TRBV4-1

CDR3 protein: CASSFPGRELFF
CDR3 DNA: TGTGCCAGCAGTTTCCCGGGCCGGGAGCTGTTTTTT
clone size: NA
J gene: TRBJ2-2
D gene: NA
V gene: TRBV27

CDR3 protein: CASSLSGLSVAFF
CDR3 DNA: TGTGCCAGCAGTTTATCGGGCCTCTCGGTGGCTTTCTTT
clone size: NA
J gene: TRBJ1-1
D gene: NA
V gene: TRBV27

CDR3 protein: CASSRTGFYEQYF
CDR3 DNA: TGTGCCAGCAGCCGAACAGGGTTTTACGAGCAGTACTTC
clone size: NA
J gene: TRBJ2-7
D gene: NA
V gene: TRBV11-2

CDR3 protein: CASSEAGGHNEQFF
CDR3 DNA: TGTGCCAGCAGTGAAGCGGGGGGGCACAATGAGCAGTTCTTC
clone size: few
J gene: TRBJ2-1
D gene: NA
V gene: TRBV6-1

CDR3 protein: CASSQGPGGDQETQYF
CDR3 DNA: TGCGCCAGCAGCCAAGGGCCGGGGGGGGACCAAGAGACCCAGTACTTC
clone size: NA
J gene: TRBJ2-5
D gene: TRBD2
V gene: TRBV4-1

CDR3 protein: CASSLFSYNSPLHF
CDR3 DNA: TGTGCCAGCAGTTTGTTTAGTTATAATTCACCCCTCCACTTT
clone size: NA
J gene: TRBJ1-6
D gene: NA
V gene: TRBV28

CDR3 protein: CASSLTETTDTQYF
CDR3 DNA: TGTGCCAGCAGCTTGACAGAAACCACAGATACGCAGTATTTT
clone size: NA
J gene: TRBJ2-3
D gene: NA
V gene: TRBV2

CDR3 protein: CASSQSYSCRRGIIGELFF
CDR3 DNA: TGCGCCAGCAGTCAAAGCTACTCTTGTAGGCGAGGAATCATCGGGGAGCTGTTTTTT
clone size: NA
J gene: TRBJ2-2
D gene: NA
V gene: TRBV23-1

CDR3 protein: CASKGRSSYNSPLHF
CDR3 DNA: TGTGCCAGCAAGGGCAGGAGCTCCTATAATTCACCCCTCCACTTT
clone size: once
J gene: TRBJ1-6
D gene: NA
V gene: TRBV6-1

CDR3 protein: CASSWDTYGYTF
CDR3 DNA: TGTGCCAGCAGTTGGGACACCTATGGCTACACCTTC
clone size: NA
J gene: TRBJ1-2
D gene: NA
V gene: TRBV28

CDR3 protein: CASSSRDESSYNEQFF
CDR3 DNA: TGTGCCAGCAGCTCCCGGGACGAGAGCTCCTACAATGAGCAGTTCTTC
clone size: NA
J gene: TRBJ2-1
D gene: NA
V gene: TRBV11-3